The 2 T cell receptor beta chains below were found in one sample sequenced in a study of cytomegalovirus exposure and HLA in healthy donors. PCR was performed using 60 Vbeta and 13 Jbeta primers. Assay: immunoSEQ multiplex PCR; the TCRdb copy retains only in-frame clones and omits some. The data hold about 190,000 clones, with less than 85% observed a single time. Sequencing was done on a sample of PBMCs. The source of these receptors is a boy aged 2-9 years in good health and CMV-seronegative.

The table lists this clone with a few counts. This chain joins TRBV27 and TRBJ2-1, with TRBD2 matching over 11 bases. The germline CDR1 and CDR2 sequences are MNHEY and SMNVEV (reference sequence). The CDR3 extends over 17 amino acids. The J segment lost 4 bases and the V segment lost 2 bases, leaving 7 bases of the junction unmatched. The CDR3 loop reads CASSLRRTSGPYNEQFF. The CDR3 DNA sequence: TGTGCCAGCAGTTTACGAAGGACTAGCGGGCCTTACAATGAGCAGTTCTTC.

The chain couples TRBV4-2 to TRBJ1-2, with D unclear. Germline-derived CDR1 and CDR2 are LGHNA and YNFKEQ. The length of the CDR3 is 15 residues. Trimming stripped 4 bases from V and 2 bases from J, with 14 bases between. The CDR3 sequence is CASSRVLRANYGYTF. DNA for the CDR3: TGTGCCAGCAGCCGCGTTTTGAGGGCAAACTATGGCTACACCTTC.